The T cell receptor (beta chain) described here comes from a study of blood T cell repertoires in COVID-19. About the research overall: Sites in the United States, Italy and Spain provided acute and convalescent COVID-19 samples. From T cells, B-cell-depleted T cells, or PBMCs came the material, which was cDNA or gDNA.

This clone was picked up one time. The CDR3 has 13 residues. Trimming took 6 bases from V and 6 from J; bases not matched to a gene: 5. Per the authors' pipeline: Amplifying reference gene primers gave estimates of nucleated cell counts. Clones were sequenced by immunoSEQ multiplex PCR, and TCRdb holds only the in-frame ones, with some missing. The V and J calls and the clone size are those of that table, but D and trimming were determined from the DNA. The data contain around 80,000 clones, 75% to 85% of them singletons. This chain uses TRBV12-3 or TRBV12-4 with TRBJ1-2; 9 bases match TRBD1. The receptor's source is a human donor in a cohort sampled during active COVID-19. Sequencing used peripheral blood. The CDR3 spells CASSQDRGHGYTF. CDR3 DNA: TGTGCCAGCAGCCAGGACAGGGGCCATGGCTACACCTTC.